Included here is one TCR beta chain sequence, with context. Its antigen is still unknown. These data are taken from a study of identifying expanded T cells in peripheral blood. Overall study findings and caveats: Across healthy donors, higher total template counts meant significantly greater approximately two-week count variance. Over two and four weeks, about 15 and 19 clones changed, versus more than 1 between replicates.

Collection occurred without any documented infections or immune events in donors. Clones were read by immunoSEQ multiplex PCR, and TCRdb kept only the in-frame ones, dropping some. The data hold approximately 100,000 clones, with 88% observed a single time. This receptor was identified in a person between 18 and 69 years old in good health. The sequencing sample was made of blood.

In DNA form, the CDR3 reads TGTGCCAGCAGCGCGGGACTAGCGGTACTAGGCACAGATACGCAGTATTTT. This sequence encodes CASSAGLAVLGTDTQYF. The chain links TRBV5-4 to TRBJ2-3; 11 bases align to TRBD2. Germline V gene sequence: CDR1 SGHNT, CDR2 YYREEE (reference sequence). This CDR3 region has 17 residues. V was pared by 4 bases and J by 1 base, with 8 bases of the junction left unmatched.